One and the same sample provided the 15 T cell receptor beta chains below, sequenced in a study of T-cell memory formation after mild COVID-19. TCRdb independently ran MiXCR on the 5' RACE reads; one entry per CDR3 protein. The table shows over 400,000 distinct CDR3 sequences, with about 22% occurring only once. Sample: PBMCs or a T cell subset sorted from them (not recorded which). These receptors were collected from an adult woman who had mild COVID-19 (a few samples of this study predate the infection). Cell type and time point are not known.

This clonotype has just a few counts. This chain uses TRBV5-5 with TRBJ2-1; possible D gene TRBD2, 5 bases. V was trimmed by 5 bases and J by 2 bases, leaving 17 bases between them. Germline CDR1 reads SGHKS; CDR2 reads YYEKEE (reference sequence). The CDR3 extends over 16 amino acids. DNA of the CDR3: TGTGCCAGCAGTCCCGACTCGATGAGGGCCTACAATGAGCAGTTCTTC. It yields the protein CASSPDSMRAYNEQFF.

The chain uses TRBV15 and TRBJ2-3, with TRBD1 identical over 11 bases. Trimming took 1 base from V and 3 from J; bases not matched to a gene: 6. The CDR3 contains 17 residues. The germline V gene has CDR1 LNHNV and CDR2 YYDKDF (reference sequence). The CDR3 reads CATSRGWTGGGTDTQYF. CDR3 nucleotides: TGTGCCACCAGCAGAGGTTGGACAGGGGGCGGTACAGATACGCAGTATTTT.

This chain links TRBV6-5 with TRBJ2-2; D is possibly TRBD2 (5 bases). Germline V gene sequence: CDR1 MNHEY, CDR2 SVGAGI. Trimming cost V 0 bases and J 1 base, with 9 bases left between them. This CDR3 has 16 residues. The CDR3 loop is CASSYSSGLNTGELFF. The CDR3 DNA sequence: TGTGCCAGCAGTTACTCGAGCGGATTGAACACCGGGGAGCTGTTTTTT.

The table lists this clonotype with a few counts. The chain joins TRBV24-1 to TRBJ1-5, with TRBD1 as a possible D gene (5 bases). The CDR3 length is 15 residues. CDR1 and CDR2 from the germline V gene are KGHDR and SFDVKD. Trimming took off 3 bases at V and 2 bases at J, with 10 bases between the two ends. The CDR3 nucleotides read TGTGCCACCAGTGATAGCAGGGAAGGCAATCAGCCCCAGCATTTT. Protein: CATSDSREGNQPQHF.

Only a few counts were recorded for this clonotype. The J gene is TRBJ2-3, the V gene TRBV29-1, with D perhaps assigned TRBD1 or TRBD2 (5 bases each). V lost 1 base and J 2 bases, leaving 10 bases between the germline ends. Germline CDR1 and CDR2: SQVTM and ANQGSEA. The CDR3 contains 14 residues. CDR3 amino acids: CSVEGDGYTDTQYF. As DNA, the CDR3 is TGCAGCGTTGAAGGGGACGGATACACAGATACGCAGTATTTT.

This clonotype has more than one count but fewer than ten. The V call is TRBV4-2, the J call TRBJ2-7; 10 bases match TRBD2. Germline assignment: CDR1 LGHNA and CDR2 YNFKEQ. Trimming at V came to 1 base and at J to 7 bases, leaving 7 bases not matched to a gene. This CDR3 spans 15 amino acids. CDR3 sequence: CASSQASGGAREQYF. In nucleotides, the CDR3 is TGTGCCAGCAGCCAAGCCAGCGGGGGGGCGAGGGAGCAGTACTTC.

The CDR3 sequence is CASSPQRGGGNTGELFF. The CDR3 nucleotides read TGTGCCAGCAGCCCCCAGAGGGGCGGGGGGAACACCGGGGAGCTGTTTTTT. The V and J genes are TRBV3-1 and TRBJ2-2; 7 bases fit TRBD2. The J segment lost 1 base and the V segment lost 4 bases, leaving 9 bases of the junction unmatched. This CDR3 is built from 17 residues. Germline values: CDR1 LGHDT, CDR2 YNNKEL (reference sequence).

CDR3 DNA: TGCGCCAGCAGCTTAGCGGGAGGGAGCCAAGGAGAGACCCAGTACTTC. The encoded protein is CASSLAGGSQGETQYF. The rearrangement links TRBV5-1 to TRBJ2-5; 10 positions agree with TRBD2. The germline gives CDR1 SGHRS, CDR2 YFSETQ. The CDR3 is 16 residues long. The V and J ends lost 2 bases and 4 bases, in that order; junction bases with no gene match: 8. Variable domain in full (rest from reference TRBV5-1 and TRBJ2-5): KAGVTQTPRYLIKTRGQQVTLSCSPISGHRSVSWYQQTPGQGLQFLFEYFSETQRNKGNFPGRFSGRQFSNSRSEMNVSTLELGDSALYLCASSLAGGSQGETQYFGPGTRLLVL.

This clonotype has more than one count but fewer than ten. The chain is built from TRBV12-3 or TRBV12-4 and TRBJ1-2, with 9 bases that match TRBD1. The CDR3 loop spans 14 amino acids. V shed 5 bases and J 4 bases; nucleotides not matched to a gene: 5. The CDR3 sequence is CASSTDRGLYGYTF. The CDR3 DNA is TGTGCCAGCAGTACGGACAGGGGACTCTATGGCTACACCTTC.

This clonotype was found a few times. The chain uses TRBV7-8 and TRBJ1-1; no reliable D call. Germline CDR1 SGHVS, CDR2 FQNEAQ. The length of the CDR3 is 14 residues. V was pared by 1 base and J by 3 bases, with 9 bases between. The CDR3 DNA follows: TGTGCCAGCAGCTTAGGAGGCAGACACACTGAAGCTTTCTTT. Translating it yields CASSLGGRHTEAFF.

J is TRBJ2-2 and V is TRBV18; D gene ambiguous. From germline, CDR1 is KGHSH and CDR2 LQKENI. V was clipped by 3 bases and J by 5 bases, with 7 bases between them. This CDR3 spans 13 amino acids. This chain's CDR3 is CASSPSRTGELFF. DNA of the CDR3: TGTGCCAGCTCACCCAGCCGAACCGGGGAGCTGTTTTTT.

This chain connects TRBV4-3 to TRBJ1-2; 9 bases are a match to TRBD1. Germline V CDR1 and CDR2: LGHNA, YSLEER. This CDR3 is built from 16 residues. Unmatched junction bases numbered 6, after V lost 0 bases and J lost 4 bases. The CDR3 DNA follows: TGCGCCAGCAGCCAAGACCGACAGGGGGGCGGCTATGGCTACACCTTC. This translates into CASSQDRQGGGYGYTF.

The sample holds a few counts of this clonotype. The J gene is TRBJ1-2, the V gene TRBV12-3 or TRBV12-4, with TRBD1 matching 9 bases. This CDR3 is built from 12 residues. V shed 4 bases and J 8 bases; nucleotides not matched to a gene: 2. CDR3 sequence (DNA): TGTGCCAGCAGTTCCGGGACAGGGGGCTACACCTTC. Its translation is CASSSGTGGYTF.

CDR3 sequence reads: CSARDVTGAYEQYF. The CDR3 nucleotides are TGCAGTGCTAGAGATGTGACAGGGGCCTACGAGCAGTACTTC. The V and J genes are TRBV20-1 and TRBJ2-7; 8 bases fit TRBD1. Germline lookup yields CDR1 DFQATT and CDR2 SNEGSKA (reference sequence). With V trimmed by 0 bases and J by 2 bases, 3 bases remained unmatched. This CDR3 spans 14 amino acids.

This clonotype has a handful of counts. V gene TRBV5-1 combines with J gene TRBJ2-7; the D is unclear. The CDR3 has 16 amino acids. The V end was cut by 0 bases, the J end by 2 bases, with 15 bases between. Germline lookup yields CDR1 SGHRS and CDR2 YFSETQ. CDR3 sequence: CASSLVAFVGTYEQYF. CDR3 coding DNA: TGCGCCAGCAGCTTGGTGGCGTTCGTGGGGACCTACGAGCAGTACTTC.